Below, 18 T cell receptor beta chains from the same sample are listed, as sequenced in a study of cytomegalovirus exposure and HLA in healthy donors. The repertoire was sequenced with immunoSEQ multiplex PCR; TCRdb's copy has only in-frame clones and lacks some. The top ten clones hold approximately 4% of a sample with some 110,000 clones, about 88% of them seen once. Sequenced: PBMCs. Receptors were obtained from a young woman in good health and CMV-seropositive.

In DNA form, the CDR3 reads TGTGCCAGCAGCGTAGCTTTCCCTGGGGAGATGAACACTGAAGCTTTCTTT. It yields the protein CASSVAFPGEMNTEAFF. V gene TRBV9 combines with J gene TRBJ1-1; no clear D. In germline, CDR1 is SGDLS, CDR2 YYNGEE. The CDR3 runs to 17 residues. Trimming took 0 bases from V and 0 from J, leaving 15 bases between them.

The genes are TRBV9 and TRBJ1-1; D perhaps matches TRBD1 (5 bases). Trimming pared 1 base from V and 1 base from J, leaving 8 bases between. The germline CDR1 and CDR2 sequences are SGDLS and YYNGEE. The CDR3 extends over 14 amino acids. The CDR3 coding sequence is TGTGCCAGCAGCGTAAGGGGCGGGAACACTGAAGCTTTCTTT. Translated: CASSVRGGNTEAFF.

The chain combines TRBV29-1 with TRBJ2-2, with D unclear. V shed 1 base and J shed 5 bases, with 8 bases lying between them. CDR1 and CDR2 (germline): SQVTM, ANQGSEA. The CDR3 loop spans 13 amino acids. CDR3 in DNA: TGCAGCGTTGAAGGCTTTCAGACCGGGGAGCTGTTTTTT. It encodes CSVEGFQTGELFF.

This clone was recorded a few times. This chain connects TRBV5-8 to TRBJ1-1; D gene ambiguous. The germline V and J ends were trimmed by 4 bases and 0 bases, with 10 bases remaining between them. Germline CDR1 SGHTS, CDR2 YDEGEE. CDR3 length: 14 residues. The CDR3 sequence is CASSRLPLNTEAFF. CDR3 bases: TGTGCCAGCAGCCGTCTTCCCTTGAACACTGAAGCTTTCTTT.

V and J are TRBV6-6 and TRBJ1-1; TRBD1 matches at 8 bases. After removal of 10 bases from V and 0 bases from J, the junction contained 7 bases not matched to a gene. Germline-derived CDR1 and CDR2 are MNHNY and SVGAGI (reference sequence). The CDR3 has 14 amino acids. DNA for the CDR3: TGTGCCACCTGGACAGGGTCCTTGAACACTGAAGCTTTCTTT. Residues: CATWTGSLNTEAFF.

In its sample, this clone was seen a few times. The genes are TRBV28 and TRBJ1-5; the D is unclear. Deletions cut 1 base from V and 5 bases from J, with 12 bases between. CDR1 and CDR2 from the germline V gene are MDHEN and SYDVKM. The CDR3 contains 15 residues. The CDR3 region has the DNA TGTGCCAGCAGTTTATTCCTCCAGGTATATCAGCCCCAGCATTTT. Amino acid sequence: CASSLFLQVYQPQHF.

The genes are TRBV6-5 and TRBJ1-2; TRBD1 is a possible D gene (5 bases). Per the germline V gene, CDR1 is MNHEY and CDR2 is SVGAGI. The CDR3 totals 11 residues. Between the trimmed V and J ends, which lost 11 bases and 5 bases, there was a span of 12 bases. The CDR3 loop reads CAPDHRYGYTF. As DNA, the CDR3 is TGTGCCCCGGACCACAGGTATGGCTACACCTTC.

The rearrangement links TRBV19 to TRBJ2-7, with TRBD1 matching over 9 bases. J was trimmed by 7 bases and V by 5 bases; bases with no gene match: 15. The CDR3 is 16 amino acids. Germline lookup yields CDR1 LNHDA and CDR2 SQIVND (reference sequence). The CDR3 coding sequence is TGTGCCAGTAGTGTACTTCCGGGACAGGGAGAGGGGGAGCAGTACTTC. Translated: CASSVLPGQGEGEQYF. Complete variable domain (other parts from reference TRBV19 and TRBJ2-7): DGGITQSPKYLFRKEGQNVTLSCEQNLNHDAMYWYRQDPGQGLRLIYYSQIVNDFQKGDIAEGYSVSREKKESFPLTVTSAQKNPTAFYLCASSVLPGQGEGEQYFGPGTRLTVT.

The rearrangement joins TRBV6-5 to TRBJ1-5; 8 positions agree with TRBD1. After removal of 1 base from V and 5 bases from J, the junction contained 7 bases not matched to a gene. Germline-derived CDR1 and CDR2 are MNHEY and SVGAGI. The CDR3 has 16 residues. The CDR3 loop reads CASSYLGTGLDQPQHF. The CDR3 DNA reads TGTGCCAGCAGTTACTTAGGGACAGGTCTCGATCAGCCCCAGCATTTT.

The gene calls are TRBV6-5 and TRBJ1-6; 8 bases map to TRBD1. The CDR3 extends over 16 amino acids. Germline loops: CDR1 MNHEY, CDR2 SVGAGI. J lost 7 bases, V lost 0 bases, and 5 bases had no gene match. CDR3 in amino acids: CASSYSNRGINSPLHF. As DNA, the CDR3 is TGTGCCAGCAGTTACTCGAACAGGGGGATCAATTCACCCCTCCACTTT.

V usage is TRBV6-5 and J usage is TRBJ2-1; 8 bases fit TRBD1. The CDR3 loop spans 14 amino acids. The ends lost 6 bases at V and 7 bases at J; junction bases unmatched: 8. Germline V gene lookup returns CDR1 MNHEY and CDR2 SVGAGI. In DNA form, the CDR3 reads TGTGCCAGCAGCCTCACAGGGGGTTGGAATGAGCAGTTCTTC. Its protein product is CASSLTGGWNEQFF.

The chain carries TRBV12-5 and TRBJ1-5; TRBD1 is a possible D gene (5 bases). Germline values: CDR1 LGHNT, CDR2 FRNRAP. Trimming left V 6 bases short and J 5 bases short, with 17 bases between. The CDR3 has 15 amino acids. Here the CDR3 reads CASGPRGGRDQPQHF. In DNA, the CDR3 is TGTGCTAGTGGCCCTCGCGGGGGGAGGGATCAGCCCCAGCATTTT.

The chain carries TRBV9 and TRBJ2-7; 11 nucleotides line up with TRBD1. CDR1 SGDLS and CDR2 YYNGEE come from the germline V gene. The CDR3 is 15 amino acids. J lost 5 bases, V lost 3 bases, and 7 bases had no gene match. Here the CDR3 DNA reads TGTGCCAGCAGCGCTTCTGGACAGGGGGCCGACGAGCAGTACTTC. Encoded protein: CASSASGQGADEQYF.

The V gene is TRBV27, the J gene TRBJ2-2; TRBD2 aligns across 10 bases. Germline loops: CDR1 MNHEY, CDR2 SMNVEV (reference sequence). V trimming: 7 bases; J trimming: 5 bases; junction bases outside the gene matches: 7. This CDR3 spans 15 amino acids. The chain's CDR3 is CASTYEAGGTGELFF. CDR3 in DNA: TGTGCCAGCACCTACGAAGCGGGAGGGACCGGGGAGCTGTTTTTT.

This clone was detected only a few times. J is TRBJ2-7 and V is TRBV10-3; D gene uncertain. Per the germline V gene, CDR1 is ENHRY and CDR2 is SYGVKD. Between the trimmed V and J ends, which lost 2 bases and 1 base, there was a span of 3 bases. The CDR3 covers 12 residues. The CDR3 DNA is TGTGCCATCAGTGAGGAGTCCTACGAGCAGTACTTC. As protein: CAISEESYEQYF.

The chain is built from TRBV9 and TRBJ2-2; 11 nucleotides agree with TRBD1. The J segment lost 4 bases and the V segment lost 1 base, leaving 6 bases of the junction unmatched. CDR1 is SGDLS, CDR2 YYNGEE, per germline. CDR3 length: 17 residues. CDR3 protein: CASSVRTGGQGTGELFF. DNA of the CDR3: TGTGCCAGCAGCGTACGGACAGGGGGCCAAGGCACCGGGGAGCTGTTTTTT.

This sequence joins TRBV5-1 and TRBJ2-1; the match to TRBD2 covers 7 bases. V was clipped by 3 bases and J by 2 bases; unmatched bases: 2. CDR1 is SGHRS, CDR2 YFSETQ, per germline. This CDR3 contains 14 residues. The CDR3 loop reads CASSSGTTYNEQFF. CDR3 bases: TGCGCCAGCAGCTCCGGGACTACCTACAATGAGCAGTTCTTC.

The chain is built from TRBV6-1 and TRBJ2-7, with 10 positions matching TRBD2. This CDR3 has 13 amino acids. The germline V gene has CDR1 MNHNS and CDR2 SASEGT. The trim removed 5 bases at V and 2 bases at J, leaving 0 bases unmatched. The CDR3 reads CASSTSGAYEQYF. In nucleotides, the CDR3 is TGTGCCAGCAGTACTAGCGGGGCCTACGAGCAGTACTTC.